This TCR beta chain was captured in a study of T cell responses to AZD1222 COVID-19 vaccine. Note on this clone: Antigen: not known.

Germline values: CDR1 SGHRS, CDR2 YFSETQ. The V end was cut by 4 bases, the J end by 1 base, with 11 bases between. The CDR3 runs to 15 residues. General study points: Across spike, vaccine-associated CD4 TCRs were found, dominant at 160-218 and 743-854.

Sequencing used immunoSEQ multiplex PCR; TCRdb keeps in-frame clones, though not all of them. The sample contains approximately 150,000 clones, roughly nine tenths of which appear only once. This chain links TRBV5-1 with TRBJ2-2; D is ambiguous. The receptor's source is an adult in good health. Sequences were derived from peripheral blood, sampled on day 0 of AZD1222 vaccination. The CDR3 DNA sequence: TGCGCCAGCAGCCTCCTTGCAAGGAACACCGGGGAGCTGTTTTTT. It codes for CASSLLARNTGELFF.